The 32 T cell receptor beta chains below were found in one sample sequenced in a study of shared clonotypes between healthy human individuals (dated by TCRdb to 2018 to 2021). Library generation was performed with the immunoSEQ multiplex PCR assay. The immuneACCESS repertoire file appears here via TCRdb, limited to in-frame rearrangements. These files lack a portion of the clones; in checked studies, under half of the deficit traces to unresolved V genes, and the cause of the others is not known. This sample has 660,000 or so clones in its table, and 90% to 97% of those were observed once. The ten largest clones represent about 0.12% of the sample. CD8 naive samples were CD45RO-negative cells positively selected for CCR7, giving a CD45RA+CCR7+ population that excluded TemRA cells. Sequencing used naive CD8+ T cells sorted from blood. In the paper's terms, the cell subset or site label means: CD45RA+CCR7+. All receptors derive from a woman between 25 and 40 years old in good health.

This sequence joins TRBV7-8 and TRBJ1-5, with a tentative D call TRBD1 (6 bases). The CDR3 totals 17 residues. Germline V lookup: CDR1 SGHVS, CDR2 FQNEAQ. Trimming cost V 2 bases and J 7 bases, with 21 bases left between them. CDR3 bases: TGTGCCAGCAGCTTATTTTACAGGGCCAGCGAGGGGCAGCCCCAGCATTTT. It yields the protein CASSLFYRASEGQPQHF.

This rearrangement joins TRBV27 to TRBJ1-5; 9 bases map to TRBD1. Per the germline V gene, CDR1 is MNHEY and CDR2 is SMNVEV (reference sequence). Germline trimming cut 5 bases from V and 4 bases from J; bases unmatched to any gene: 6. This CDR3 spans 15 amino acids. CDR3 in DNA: TGTGCCAGCAGTGCACCCGGGACAGGGAATCAGCCCCAGCATTTT. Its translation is CASSAPGTGNQPQHF.

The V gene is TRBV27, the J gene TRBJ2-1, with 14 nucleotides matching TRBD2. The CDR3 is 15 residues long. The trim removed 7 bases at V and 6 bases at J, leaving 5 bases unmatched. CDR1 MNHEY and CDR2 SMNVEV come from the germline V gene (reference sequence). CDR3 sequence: CASTAGTSGSNEQFF. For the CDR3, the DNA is TGTGCCAGCACAGCCGGGACTAGCGGGAGCAATGAGCAGTTCTTC.

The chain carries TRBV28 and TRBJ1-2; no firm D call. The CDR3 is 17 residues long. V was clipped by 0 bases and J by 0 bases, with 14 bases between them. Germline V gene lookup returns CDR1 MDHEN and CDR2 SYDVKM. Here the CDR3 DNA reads TGTGCCAGCAGTTTATGGGGTTCAGCCCTTGCTAACTATGGCTACACCTTC. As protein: CASSLWGSALANYGYTF.

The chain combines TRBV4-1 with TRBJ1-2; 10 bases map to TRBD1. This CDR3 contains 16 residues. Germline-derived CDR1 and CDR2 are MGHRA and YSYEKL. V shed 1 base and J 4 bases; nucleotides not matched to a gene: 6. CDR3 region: CASSQATGGDGYGYTF. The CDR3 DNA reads TGCGCCAGCAGCCAAGCGACAGGGGGCGATGGCTATGGCTACACCTTC.

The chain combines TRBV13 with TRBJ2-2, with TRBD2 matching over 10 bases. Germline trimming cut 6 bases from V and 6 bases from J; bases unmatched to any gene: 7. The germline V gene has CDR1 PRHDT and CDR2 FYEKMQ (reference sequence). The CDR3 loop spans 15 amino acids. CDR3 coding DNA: TGTGCCAGCAGAGCGGGAGGGTATTTGGCCGGGGAGCTGTTTTTT. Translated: CASRAGGYLAGELFF.

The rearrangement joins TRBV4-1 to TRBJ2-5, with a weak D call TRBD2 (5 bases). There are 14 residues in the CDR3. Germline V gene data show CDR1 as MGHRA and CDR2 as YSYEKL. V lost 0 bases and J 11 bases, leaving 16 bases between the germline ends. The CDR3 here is CASSQEPGLREQYF. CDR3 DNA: TGCGCCAGCAGCCAAGAACCTGGACTTCGAGAGCAGTACTTC.

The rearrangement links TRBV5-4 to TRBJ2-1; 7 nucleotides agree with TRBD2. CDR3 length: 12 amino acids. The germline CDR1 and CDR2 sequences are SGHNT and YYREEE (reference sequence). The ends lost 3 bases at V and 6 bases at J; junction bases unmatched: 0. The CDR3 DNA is TGTGCCAGCAGCTGGACTAGCAATGAGCAGTTCTTC. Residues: CASSWTSNEQFF.

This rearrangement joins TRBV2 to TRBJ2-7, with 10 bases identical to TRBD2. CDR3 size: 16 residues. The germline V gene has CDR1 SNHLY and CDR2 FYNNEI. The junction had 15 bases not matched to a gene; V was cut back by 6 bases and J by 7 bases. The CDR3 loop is CASRARTSGKPGEQYF. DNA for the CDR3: TGTGCCAGCAGGGCCCGAACTAGCGGGAAGCCGGGGGAGCAGTACTTC.

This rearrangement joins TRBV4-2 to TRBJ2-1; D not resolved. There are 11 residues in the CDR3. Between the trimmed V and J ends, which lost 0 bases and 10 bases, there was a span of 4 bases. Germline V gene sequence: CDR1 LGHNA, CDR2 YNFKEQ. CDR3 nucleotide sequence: TGTGCCAGCAGCCAAGAGAGCGAGCAGTTCTTC. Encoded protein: CASSQESEQFF.

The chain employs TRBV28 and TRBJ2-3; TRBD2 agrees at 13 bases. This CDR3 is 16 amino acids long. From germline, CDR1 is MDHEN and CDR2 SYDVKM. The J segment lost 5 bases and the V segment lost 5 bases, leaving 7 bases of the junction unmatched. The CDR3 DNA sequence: TGTGCCAGCAGTCAACTAGCGGGAGGGCCGGGAGATACGCAGTATTTT. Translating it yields CASSQLAGGPGDTQYF.

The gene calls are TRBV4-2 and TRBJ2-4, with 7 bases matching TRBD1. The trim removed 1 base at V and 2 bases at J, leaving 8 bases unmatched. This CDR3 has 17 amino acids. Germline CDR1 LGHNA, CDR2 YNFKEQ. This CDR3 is CASSQGVTGYSKNIQYF. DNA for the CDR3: TGTGCCAGCAGCCAAGGTGTGACAGGGTATTCCAAAAACATTCAGTACTTC.

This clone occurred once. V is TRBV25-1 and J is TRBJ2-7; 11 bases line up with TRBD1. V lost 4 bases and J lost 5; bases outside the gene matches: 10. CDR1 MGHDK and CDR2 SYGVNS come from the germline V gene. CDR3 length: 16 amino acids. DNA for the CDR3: TGTGCCAGCAGTGGGCCGGGACAGGGGGTCTCGGACGAGCAGTACTTC. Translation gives CASSGPGQGVSDEQYF.

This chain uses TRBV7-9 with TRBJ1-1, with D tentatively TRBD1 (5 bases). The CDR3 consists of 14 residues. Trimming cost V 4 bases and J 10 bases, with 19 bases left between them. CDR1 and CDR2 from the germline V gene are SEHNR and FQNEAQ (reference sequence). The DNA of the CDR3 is TGTGCCAGCAGCTCAACACAGGATCCTGGGGGAGCTTTCTTT. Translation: CASSSTQDPGGAFF.

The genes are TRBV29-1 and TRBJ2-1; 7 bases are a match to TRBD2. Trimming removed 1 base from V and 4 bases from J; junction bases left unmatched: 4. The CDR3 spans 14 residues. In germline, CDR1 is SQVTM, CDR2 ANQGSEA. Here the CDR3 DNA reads TGCAGCGTTGAAGGAGCGGGGCAGTACAATGAGCAGTTCTTC. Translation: CSVEGAGQYNEQFF.

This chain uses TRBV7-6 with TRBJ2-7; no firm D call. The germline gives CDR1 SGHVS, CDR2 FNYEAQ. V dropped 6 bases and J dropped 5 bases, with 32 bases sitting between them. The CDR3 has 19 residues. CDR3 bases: TGTGCCAGCAGACTTAATGAAGATTGTGAGTTACAGTCGGTCCACGAGCAGTACTTC. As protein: CASRLNEDCELQSVHEQYF.

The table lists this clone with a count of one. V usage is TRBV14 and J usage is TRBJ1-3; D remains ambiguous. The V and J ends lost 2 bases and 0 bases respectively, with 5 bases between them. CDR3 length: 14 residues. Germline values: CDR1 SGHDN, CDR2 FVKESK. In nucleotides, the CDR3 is TGTGCCAGCAGCCAACACAGCTCTGGAAACACCATATATTTT. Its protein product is CASSQHSSGNTIYF.

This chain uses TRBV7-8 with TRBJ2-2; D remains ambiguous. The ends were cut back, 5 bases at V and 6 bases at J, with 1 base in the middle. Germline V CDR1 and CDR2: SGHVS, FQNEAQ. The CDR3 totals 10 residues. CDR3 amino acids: CASSPGELFF. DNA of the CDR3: TGTGCCAGCAGCCCCGGGGAGCTGTTTTTT.

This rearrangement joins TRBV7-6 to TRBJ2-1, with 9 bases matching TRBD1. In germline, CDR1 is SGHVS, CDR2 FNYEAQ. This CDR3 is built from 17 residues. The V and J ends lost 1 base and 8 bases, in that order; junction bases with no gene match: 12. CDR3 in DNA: TGTGCCAGCAGCTTAGGGGGACTGGGGACAGGGACATATGAGCAGTTCTTC. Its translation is CASSLGGLGTGTYEQFF.

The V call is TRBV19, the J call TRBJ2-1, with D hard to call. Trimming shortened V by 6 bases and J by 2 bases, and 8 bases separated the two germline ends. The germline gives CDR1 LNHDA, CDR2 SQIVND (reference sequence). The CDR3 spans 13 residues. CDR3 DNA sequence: TGTGCCAGTAGCCCCAAAACCTACAATGAGCAGTTCTTC. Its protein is CASSPKTYNEQFF.

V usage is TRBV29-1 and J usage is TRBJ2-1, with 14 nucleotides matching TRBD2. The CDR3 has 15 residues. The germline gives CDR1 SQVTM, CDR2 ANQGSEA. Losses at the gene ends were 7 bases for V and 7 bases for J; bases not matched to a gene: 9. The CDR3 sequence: CSAGTSGRVINEQFF. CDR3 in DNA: TGCAGCGCCGGGACTAGCGGGAGAGTGATAAATGAGCAGTTCTTC.

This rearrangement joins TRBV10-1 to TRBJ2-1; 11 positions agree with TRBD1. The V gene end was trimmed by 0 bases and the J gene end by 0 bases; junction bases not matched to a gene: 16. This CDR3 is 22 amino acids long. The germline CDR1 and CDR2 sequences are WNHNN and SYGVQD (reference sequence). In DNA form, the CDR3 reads TGCGCCAGCAGTGAGTCGGCCGGACGGGGACAGGGGGTAGGTAGCTCCTACAATGAGCAGTTCTTC. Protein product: CASSESAGRGQGVGSSYNEQFF.

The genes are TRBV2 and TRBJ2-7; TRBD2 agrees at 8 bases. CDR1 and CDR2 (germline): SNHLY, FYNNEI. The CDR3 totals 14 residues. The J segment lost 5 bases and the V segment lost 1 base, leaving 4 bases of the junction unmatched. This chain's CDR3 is CASSEVSGSDEQYF. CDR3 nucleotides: TGTGCCAGCAGTGAAGTAAGCGGGAGCGACGAGCAGTACTTC.

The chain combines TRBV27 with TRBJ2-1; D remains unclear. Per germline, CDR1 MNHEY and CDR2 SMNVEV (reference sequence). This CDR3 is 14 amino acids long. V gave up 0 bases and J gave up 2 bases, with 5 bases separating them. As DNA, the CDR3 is TGTGCCAGCAGTTTATCGGACCCCTACAATGAGCAGTTCTTC. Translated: CASSLSDPYNEQFF.

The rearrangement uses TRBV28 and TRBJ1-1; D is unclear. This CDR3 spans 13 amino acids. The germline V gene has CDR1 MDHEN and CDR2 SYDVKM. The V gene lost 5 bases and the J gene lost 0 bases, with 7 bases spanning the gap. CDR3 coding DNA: TGTGCCAGCAGTGCTCGGATGAACACTGAAGCTTTCTTT. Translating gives CASSARMNTEAFF.

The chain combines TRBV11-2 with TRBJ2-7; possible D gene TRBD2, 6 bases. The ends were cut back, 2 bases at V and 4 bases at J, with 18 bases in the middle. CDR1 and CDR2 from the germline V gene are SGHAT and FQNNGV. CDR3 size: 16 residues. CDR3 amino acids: CASSLLASALRYEQYF. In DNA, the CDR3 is TGTGCCAGCAGCTTATTAGCTAGCGCCCTACGGTACGAGCAGTACTTC. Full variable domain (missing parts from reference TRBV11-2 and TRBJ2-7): EAGVAQSPRYKIIEKRQSVAFWCNPISGHATLYWYQQILGQGPKLLIQFQNNGVVDDSQLPKDRFSAERLKGVDSTLKIQPAKLEDSAVYLCASSLLASALRYEQYFGPGTRLTVT.

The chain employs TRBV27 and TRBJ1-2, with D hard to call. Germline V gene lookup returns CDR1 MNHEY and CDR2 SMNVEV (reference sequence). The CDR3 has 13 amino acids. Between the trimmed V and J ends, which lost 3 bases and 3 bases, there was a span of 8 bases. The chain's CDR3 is CASSFSAYYGYTF. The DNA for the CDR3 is TGTGCCAGCAGTTTTAGTGCTTACTATGGCTACACCTTC.

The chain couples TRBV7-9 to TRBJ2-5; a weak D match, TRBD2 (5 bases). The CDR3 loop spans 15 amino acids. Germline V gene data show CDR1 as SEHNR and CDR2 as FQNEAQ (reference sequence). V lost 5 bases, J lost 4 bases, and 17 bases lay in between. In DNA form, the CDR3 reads TGTGCCAGCAGCGCCCCCGAGGGTCGAATAGAGACCCAGTACTTC. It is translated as CASSAPEGRIETQYF.

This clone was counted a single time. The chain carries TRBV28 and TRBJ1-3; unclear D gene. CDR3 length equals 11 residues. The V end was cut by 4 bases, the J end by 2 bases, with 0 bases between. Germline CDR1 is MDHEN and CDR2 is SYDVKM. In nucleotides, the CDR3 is TGTGCCAGCAGTTCTGGAAACACCATATATTTT. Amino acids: CASSSGNTIYF. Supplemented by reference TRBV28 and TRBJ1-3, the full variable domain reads DVKVTQSSRYLVKRTGEKVFLECVQDMDHENMFWYRQDPGLGLRLIYFSYDVKMKEKGDIPEGYSVSREKKERFSLILESASTNQTSMYLCASSSGNTIYFGEGSWLTVV.

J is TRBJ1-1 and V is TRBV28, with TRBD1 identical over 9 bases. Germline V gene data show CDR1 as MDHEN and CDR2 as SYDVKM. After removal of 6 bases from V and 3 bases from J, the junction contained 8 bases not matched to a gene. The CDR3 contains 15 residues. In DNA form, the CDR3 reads TGTGCCAGCAGGACGGACAGGGGAAGAGACACTGAAGCTTTCTTT. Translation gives CASRTDRGRDTEAFF.

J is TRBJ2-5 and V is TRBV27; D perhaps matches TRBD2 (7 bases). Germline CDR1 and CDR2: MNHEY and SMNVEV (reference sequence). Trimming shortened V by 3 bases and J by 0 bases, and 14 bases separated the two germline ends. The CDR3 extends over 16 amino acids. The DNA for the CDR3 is TGTGCCAGCAGTTTTGTGGGGGGGCCTGACCAAGAGACCCAGTACTTC. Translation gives CASSFVGGPDQETQYF.

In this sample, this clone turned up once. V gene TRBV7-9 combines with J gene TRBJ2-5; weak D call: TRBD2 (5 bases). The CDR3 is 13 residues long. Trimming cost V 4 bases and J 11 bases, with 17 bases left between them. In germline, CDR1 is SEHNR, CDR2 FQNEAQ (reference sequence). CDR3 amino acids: CASSSTGNGEQYF. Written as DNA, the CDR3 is TGTGCCAGCAGCTCAACGGGAAACGGAGAGCAGTACTTC. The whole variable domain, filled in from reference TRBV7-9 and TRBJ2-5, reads DTGVSQNPRHKITKRGQNVTFRCDPISEHNRLYWYRQTLGQGPEFLTYFQNEAQLEKSRLLSDRFSAERPKGSFSTLEIQRTEQGDSAMYLCASSSTGNGEQYFGPGTRLLVL.